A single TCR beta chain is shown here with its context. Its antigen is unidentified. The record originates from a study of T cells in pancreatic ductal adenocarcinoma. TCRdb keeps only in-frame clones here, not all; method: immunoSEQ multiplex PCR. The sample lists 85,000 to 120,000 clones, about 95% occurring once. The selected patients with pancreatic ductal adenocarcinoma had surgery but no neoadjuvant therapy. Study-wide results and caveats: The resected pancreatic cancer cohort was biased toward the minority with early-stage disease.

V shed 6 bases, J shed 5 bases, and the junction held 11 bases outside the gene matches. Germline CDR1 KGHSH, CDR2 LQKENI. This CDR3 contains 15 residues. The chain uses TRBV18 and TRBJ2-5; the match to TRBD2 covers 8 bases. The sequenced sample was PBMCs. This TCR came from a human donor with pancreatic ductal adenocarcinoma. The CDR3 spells CASSKNSGLEETQYF. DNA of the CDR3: TGTGCCAGCTCCAAGAACTCGGGACTAGAGGAGACCCAGTACTTC.